Described below is a single T cell receptor (beta chain) sequence and its context. Its antigen is still unknown. DNA input per subset was roughly 10,000 to 100,000 sorted cells. Sequenced by immunoSEQ multiplex PCR; TCRdb stores in-frame clones only, minus some. The table lists under 4,000 clones, over 55% of them singletons. Per the germline V gene, CDR1 is SGHVS and CDR2 is FNYEAQ. This CDR3 contains 15 residues. V was clipped by 1 base and J by 5 bases, with 14 bases between them. These data belong to a study of CD39 and CD103 CD8 tumor-infiltrating T cells. Study-wide background: Shown patients: HPV-positive HNSCC, HPV-negative HNSCC, ovarian cancer, melanoma.

Broader study findings: DP CD8 TILs seemed more oligoclonal than DN, SP and blood memory CD8.

The source of this sequence is a human donor with head and neck squamous cell carcinoma. The sequencing sample was made of CD39- CD103- CD8+ T cells sorted from the tumor. The subset denotes: CD103-CD39- double-negative CD45RA- CD8 T cells. The chain joins TRBV7-6 to TRBJ1-1, with D possibly being TRBD1 (6 bases). The CDR3 DNA is TGTGCCAGCAGCTTAGTAGGGGGGGCGGAAACTGAAGCTTTCTTT. It yields the protein CASSLVGGAETEAFF.